This T cell receptor beta chain was sequenced in a study of T cells in Graves' hyperthyroidism and ophthalmopathy. Background on the study: Prior to any treatment, at the point of initial diagnosis, peripheral blood was collected. Study-wide findings and caveats: A model built on 13 V-J features separated ophthalmopathy from stable hyperthyroidism.

After removal of 6 bases from V and 0 bases from J, the junction contained 12 bases not matched to a gene. The CDR3 is 18 amino acids. Using RNA transcripts as the source, TCR beta CDR3 regions were amplified. The HTBI set primed first-round TCR CDR3 RT-PCR. TCRdb used MiXCR to reprocess the multiplex PCR reads, holding one entry per CDR3 protein. The table lists 450,000 to 650,000 distinct CDR3 sequences, under 25% of them singletons, with 26% in the top ten. Diagnostic decisions used clinical symptoms, serum thyroxine and TRAb, thyroid ultrasound and orbital computed tomography. This clonotype has ten or more counts. Its target is not known.

The source material was blood. The rearrangement uses TRBV12-3 or TRBV12-4 and TRBJ2-5; TRBD2 aligns across 11 bases. The source of this sequence is a man in his late teens or twenties with Graves' hyperthyroidism. The DNA of the CDR3 is TGTGCCAGCAGCTCTCTCGGGACTAGCGGTTGGTACCAAGAGACCCAGTACTTC. Its translation: CASSSLGTSGWYQETQYF.